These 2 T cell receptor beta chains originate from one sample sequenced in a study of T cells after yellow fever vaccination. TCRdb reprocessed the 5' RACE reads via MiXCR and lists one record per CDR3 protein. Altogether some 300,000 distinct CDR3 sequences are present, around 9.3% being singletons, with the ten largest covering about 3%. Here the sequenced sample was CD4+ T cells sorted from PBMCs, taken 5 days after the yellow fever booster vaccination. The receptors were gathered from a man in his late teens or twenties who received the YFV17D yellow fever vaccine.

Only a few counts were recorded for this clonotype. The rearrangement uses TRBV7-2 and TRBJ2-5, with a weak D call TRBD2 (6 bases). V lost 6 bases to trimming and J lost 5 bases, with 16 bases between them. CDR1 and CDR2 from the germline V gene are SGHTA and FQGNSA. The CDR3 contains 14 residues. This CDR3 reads CASSYGSGLETQYF. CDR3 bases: TGTGCCAGCAGTTACGGGAGTGGATTGGAGACCCAGTACTTC.

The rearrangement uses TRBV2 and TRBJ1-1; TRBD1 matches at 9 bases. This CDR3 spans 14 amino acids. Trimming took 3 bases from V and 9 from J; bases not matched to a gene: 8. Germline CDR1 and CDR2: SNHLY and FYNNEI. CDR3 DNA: TGTGCCAGCAGTGAGCCCGACAGGGGGGTTCAAGCTTTCTTT. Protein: CASSEPDRGVQAFF.